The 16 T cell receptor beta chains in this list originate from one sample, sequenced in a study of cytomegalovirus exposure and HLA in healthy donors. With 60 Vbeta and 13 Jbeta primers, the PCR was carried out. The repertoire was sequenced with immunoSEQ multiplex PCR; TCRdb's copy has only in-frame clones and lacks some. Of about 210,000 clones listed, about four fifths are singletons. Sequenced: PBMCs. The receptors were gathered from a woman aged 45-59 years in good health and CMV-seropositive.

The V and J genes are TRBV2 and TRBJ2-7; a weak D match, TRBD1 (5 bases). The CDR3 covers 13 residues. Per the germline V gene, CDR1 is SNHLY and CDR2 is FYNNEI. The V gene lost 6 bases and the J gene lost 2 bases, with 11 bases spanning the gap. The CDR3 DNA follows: TGTGCCAGCAGGGAACCGACAGCCTACGAGCAGTACTTC. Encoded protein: CASREPTAYEQYF.

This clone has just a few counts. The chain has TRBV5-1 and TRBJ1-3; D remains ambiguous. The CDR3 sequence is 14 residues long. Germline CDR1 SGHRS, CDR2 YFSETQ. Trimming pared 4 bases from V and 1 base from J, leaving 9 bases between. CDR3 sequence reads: CASSPAGSGNTIYF. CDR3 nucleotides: TGCGCCAGCAGCCCGGCGGGATCTGGAAACACCATATATTTT.

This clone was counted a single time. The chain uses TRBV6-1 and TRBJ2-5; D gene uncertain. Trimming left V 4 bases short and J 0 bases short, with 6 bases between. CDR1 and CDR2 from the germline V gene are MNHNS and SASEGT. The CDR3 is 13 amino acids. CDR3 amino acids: CASSASYQETQYF. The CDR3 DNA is TGTGCCAGCAGTGCCTCGTACCAAGAGACCCAGTACTTC.

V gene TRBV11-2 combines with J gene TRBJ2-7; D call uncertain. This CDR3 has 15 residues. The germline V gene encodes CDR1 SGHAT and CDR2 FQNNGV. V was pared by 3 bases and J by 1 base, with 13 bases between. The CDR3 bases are TGTGCCAGCAGCTTTTCTTCGGGTTCATCCTACGAGCAGTACTTC. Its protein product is CASSFSSGSSYEQYF.

CDR3 nucleotide sequence: TGTGCCAGCAGCAAAGCCGGGGGGCTGAACACCGGGGAGCTGTTTTTT. Translated: CASSKAGGLNTGELFF. The V and J genes are TRBV7-2 and TRBJ2-2, with D tentatively TRBD2 (7 bases). The CDR3 covers 16 residues. Trimming pared 5 bases from V and 1 base from J, leaving 14 bases between. The germline gives CDR1 SGHTA, CDR2 FQGNSA.

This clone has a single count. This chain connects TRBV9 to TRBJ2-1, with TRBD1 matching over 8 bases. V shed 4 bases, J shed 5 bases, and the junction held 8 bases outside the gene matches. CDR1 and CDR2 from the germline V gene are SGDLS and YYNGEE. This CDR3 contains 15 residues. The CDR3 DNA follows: TGTGCCAGCAGCCCTAGACAGGGGAGTGACAATGAGCAGTTCTTC. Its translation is CASSPRQGSDNEQFF.

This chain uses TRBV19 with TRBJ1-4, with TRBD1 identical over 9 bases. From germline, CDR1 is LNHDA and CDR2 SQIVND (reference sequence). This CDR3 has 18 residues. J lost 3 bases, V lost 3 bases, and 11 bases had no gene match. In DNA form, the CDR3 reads TGTGCCAGTAGTATCACAGGGGGCGCGTGGTCAGCTAATGAAAAACTGTTTTTT. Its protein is CASSITGGAWSANEKLFF.

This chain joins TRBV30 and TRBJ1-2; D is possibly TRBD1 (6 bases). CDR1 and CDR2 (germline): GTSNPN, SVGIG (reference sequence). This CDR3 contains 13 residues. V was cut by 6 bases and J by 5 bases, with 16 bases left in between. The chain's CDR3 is CACDPGTRYGYTF. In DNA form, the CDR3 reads TGTGCCTGCGACCCTGGGACAAGGTATGGCTACACCTTC.

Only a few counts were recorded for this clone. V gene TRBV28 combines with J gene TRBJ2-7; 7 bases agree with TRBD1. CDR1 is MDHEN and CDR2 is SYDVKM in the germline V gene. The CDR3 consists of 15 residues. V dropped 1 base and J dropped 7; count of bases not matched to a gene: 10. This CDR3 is CASSLSIKGAREQYF. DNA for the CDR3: TGTGCCAGCAGTTTATCAATTAAGGGGGCGAGGGAGCAGTACTTC.

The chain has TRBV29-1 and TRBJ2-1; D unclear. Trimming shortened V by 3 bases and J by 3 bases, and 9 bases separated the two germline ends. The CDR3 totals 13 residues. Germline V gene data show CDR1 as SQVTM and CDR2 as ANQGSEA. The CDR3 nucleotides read TGCAGCGTTGACCCGAACAGCTACAATGAGCAGTTCTTC. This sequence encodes CSVDPNSYNEQFF.

The CDR3 here is CAWGLNLFTEAFF. CDR3 DNA: TGTGCCTGGGGCCTTAATTTGTTCACTGAAGCTTTCTTT. The V call is TRBV30, the J call TRBJ1-1; no reliable D call. Germline CDR1 is GTSNPN and CDR2 is SVGIG (reference sequence). This CDR3 contains 13 residues. V was clipped by 5 bases and J by 4 bases, with 14 bases between them.

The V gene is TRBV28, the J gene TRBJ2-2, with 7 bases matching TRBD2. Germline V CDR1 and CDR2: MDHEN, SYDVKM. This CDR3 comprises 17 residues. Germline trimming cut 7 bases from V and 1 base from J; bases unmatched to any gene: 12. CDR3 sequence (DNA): TGTGCCAGCACCCTGGGCGTTTGGGGGGGGAACACCGGGGAGCTGTTTTTT. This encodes CASTLGVWGGNTGELFF.

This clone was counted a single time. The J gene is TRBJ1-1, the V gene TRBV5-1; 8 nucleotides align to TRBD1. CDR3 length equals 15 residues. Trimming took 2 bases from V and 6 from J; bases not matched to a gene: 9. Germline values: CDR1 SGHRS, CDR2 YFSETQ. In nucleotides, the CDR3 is TGCGCCAGCAGCTTTCTACAGGGGGAAGCGGCTGAAGCTTTCTTT. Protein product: CASSFLQGEAAEAFF.

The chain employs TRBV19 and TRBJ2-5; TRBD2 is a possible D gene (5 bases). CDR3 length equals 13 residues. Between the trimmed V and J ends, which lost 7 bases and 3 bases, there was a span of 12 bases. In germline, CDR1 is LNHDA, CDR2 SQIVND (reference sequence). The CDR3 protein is CASNPSREETQYF. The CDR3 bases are TGTGCCAGTAACCCGTCGCGGGAAGAGACCCAGTACTTC.

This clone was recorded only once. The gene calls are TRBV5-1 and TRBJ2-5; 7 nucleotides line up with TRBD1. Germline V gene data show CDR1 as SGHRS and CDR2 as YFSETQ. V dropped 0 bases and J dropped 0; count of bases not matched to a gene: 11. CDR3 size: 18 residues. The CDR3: CASSLGTGTAMYQETQYF. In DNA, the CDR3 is TGCGCCAGCAGCTTGGGGACCGGGACAGCAATGTACCAAGAGACCCAGTACTTC. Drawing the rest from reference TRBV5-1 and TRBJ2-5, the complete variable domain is KAGVTQTPRYLIKTRGQQVTLSCSPISGHRSVSWYQQTPGQGLQFLFEYFSETQRNKGNFPGRFSGRQFSNSRSEMNVSTLELGDSALYLCASSLGTGTAMYQETQYFGPGTRLLVL.

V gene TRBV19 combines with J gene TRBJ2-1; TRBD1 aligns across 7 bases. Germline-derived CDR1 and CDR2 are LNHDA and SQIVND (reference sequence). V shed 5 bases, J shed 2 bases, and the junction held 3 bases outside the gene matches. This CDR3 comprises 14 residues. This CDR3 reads CASSFGTAYNEQFF. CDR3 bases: TGTGCCAGTAGTTTTGGGACAGCCTACAATGAGCAGTTCTTC.